This T cell receptor beta chain was captured in a study of cytomegalovirus exposure and HLA in healthy donors. General study findings and limits: Later analysis placed DRB1 highest and HLA-C lowest in TCR association rates, which differed by HLA locus.

Per the germline V gene, CDR1 is SGHTA and CDR2 is FQGTGA. CDR3 length equals 16 residues. V lost 4 bases and J lost 4, with 17 bases in between. Notes on this clone: What it recognizes is unknown.

60 Vbeta and 13 Jbeta primers were used in PCR. The assay was immunoSEQ multiplex PCR, and TCRdb's table has in-frame clones only and misses some. Here the sample spans about 120,000 clones, under 90% being singletons. The chain combines TRBV7-3 with TRBJ2-1; TRBD2 might be the D (5 bases). Sequencing input: PBMCs. The receptor was derived from a female donor in good health and CMV-seropositive. CDR3 loop: CASSSLPGLGYNEQFF. The CDR3 region has the DNA TGTGCCAGCAGCTCCCTACCGGGGTTAGGGTACAATGAGCAGTTCTTC.